These 13 T cell receptor beta chains were all obtained from the same sample, sequenced in a study of T cells in Graves' hyperthyroidism and ophthalmopathy. Amplification of TCR beta CDR3 regions used RNA as the template. RT-PCR in the first round (using the HTBI primer set) targeted the TCR CDR3. One entry per CDR3 protein results from TCRdb running MiXCR on the multiplex PCR reads. The repertoire holds about 500,000 distinct CDR3 sequences, with about an eighth as singletons. The specimen sequenced was blood. Receptors were obtained from a woman aged 18-29 years with Graves' hyperthyroidism.

This clonotype has a count of ten or more. The genes are TRBV18 and TRBJ1-2; 7 nucleotides align to TRBD1. CDR1 is KGHSH and CDR2 is LQKENI in the germline V gene. With 4 bases clipped from V and 4 bases from J, the junction kept 15 bases outside the gene matches. The CDR3 runs to 17 residues. The CDR3 here is CASSLTGQPAPSYGYTF. In DNA form, the CDR3 reads TGTGCCAGCTCACTCACGGGACAGCCCGCGCCCTCCTATGGCTACACCTTC. The full variable domain, in which reference TRBV18 and TRBJ1-2 provide the parts outside the CDR3, is NAGVMQNPRHLVRRRGQEARLRCSPMKGHSHVYWYRQLPEEGLKFMVYLQKENIIDESGMPKERFSAEFPKEGPSILRIQQVVRGDSAAYFCASSLTGQPAPSYGYTFGSGTRLTVV.

This clonotype was picked up a small number of times. The J gene is TRBJ1-1, the V gene TRBV29-1; a possible D gene is TRBD1 (5 bases). The CDR3 consists of 20 residues. The germline gives CDR1 SQVTM, CDR2 ANQGSEA. Trimming removed 1 base from V and 3 bases from J, with 30 bases in between. CDR3 region: CSVEVLSGGAHFRGYTEAFF. The CDR3 region has the DNA TGCAGCGTTGAAGTTCTCTCAGGAGGGGCGCACTTCAGAGGTTACACTGAAGCTTTCTTT.

For this clonotype: A much bigger clone sits one base away, suggesting this may be a read error. The V and J genes are TRBV2 and TRBJ1-1; no clear D. CDR3 length: 13 residues. Germline V lookup: CDR1 SNHLY, CDR2 FYNNEI. CDR3 in DNA: TGTACCAGCAGAATGACGGTGAACACTGAAGCTTTCTTT. Translating gives CTSRMTVNTEAFF.

The V and J genes are TRBV4-1 and TRBJ1-3; D is undetermined. CDR1 MGHRA and CDR2 YSYEKL come from the germline V gene. V was clipped by 0 bases and J by 0 bases, with 6 bases between them. The CDR3 covers 15 residues. The CDR3 reads CASSQDSSSGNTIYF. CDR3 nucleotides: TGCGCCAGCAGCCAAGACAGCAGCTCTGGAAACACCATATATTTT.

V is TRBV7-9 and J is TRBJ2-3; 8 positions agree with TRBD1. CDR1 is SEHNR and CDR2 is FQNEAQ in the germline V gene (reference sequence). The CDR3 has 15 amino acids. V was pared by 5 bases and J by 4 bases, with 8 bases of the junction left unmatched. CDR3 protein: CASSPTGVLADTQYF. The CDR3 DNA reads as TGTGCCAGCAGCCCGACAGGGGTTTTGGCAGATACGCAGTATTTT. The full variable domain, rest sourced from reference TRBV7-9 and TRBJ2-3, is DTGVSQNPRHKITKRGQNVTFRCDPISEHNRLYWYRQTLGQGPEFLTYFQNEAQLEKSRLLSDRFSAERPKGSFSTLEIQRTEQGDSAMYLCASSPTGVLADTQYFGPGTRLTVL.

The CDR3 protein is CASSLVAGHNPGELFF. In DNA form, the CDR3 reads TGTGCCAGCAGCTTAGTGGCAGGGCATAATCCCGGGGAGCTGTTTTTT. This sequence joins TRBV7-8 and TRBJ2-2, with D possibly matching TRBD1 (5 bases). Trimming removed 1 base at V and 6 bases at J, with 15 bases between. Germline V CDR1 and CDR2: SGHVS, FQNEAQ. This CDR3 region has 16 residues.

Ten or more counts support this clonotype. This chain links TRBV28 with TRBJ1-1, with a possible D match to TRBD1 (6 bases). CDR3 length: 15 residues. V lost 5 bases to trimming and J lost 1 base, with 14 bases between them. Germline CDR1 is MDHEN and CDR2 is SYDVKM. For the CDR3, the DNA is TGTGCCAGCAGTCCTGGGGGGGCTGGGAACACTGAAGCTTTCTTT. Translation gives CASSPGGAGNTEAFF.

To note about this clonotype: One junction end does not reproduce the germline sequence, and a read error may be involved. This rearrangement joins TRBV3-1 to TRBJ2-3; D is unclear. The CDR3 runs 13 residues. Germline CDR1 and CDR2: LGHDT and YNNKEL (reference sequence). The CDR3 reads CAGSLSHADTQYF. The CDR3, as DNA: TGTGCCGGCAGCCTTAGCCACGCAGATACGCAGTATTTT.

Comment on this clonotype: One junction end disagrees with the germline gene, perhaps due to a read error. The chain is built from TRBV28 and TRBJ1-3; D is undetermined. This CDR3 has 13 residues. Germline V gene data show CDR1 as MDHEN and CDR2 as SYDVKM. Here the CDR3 reads CASTPTDRNTIYF. In DNA form, the CDR3 reads TGTGCCAGCACCCCCACCGACCGAAATACCATATATTTT.

Many counts were recorded for this clonotype. This chain uses TRBV14 with TRBJ2-3; a possible D gene is TRBD2 (6 bases). CDR3 length: 15 amino acids. CDR1 and CDR2 (germline): SGHDN, FVKESK. The V gene lost 4 bases and the J gene lost 2 bases, with 13 bases spanning the gap. The CDR3 reads CASSLLSGYTDTQYF. CDR3 DNA: TGTGCCAGCAGCCTATTAAGCGGGTACACAGATACGCAGTATTTT.

In its sample, this clonotype was seen many times. J is TRBJ2-7 and V is TRBV13; unclear D gene. The CDR3 totals 13 residues. The V end lost 3 bases, the J end lost 1 base, and 7 bases lay between the germline ends. CDR1 and CDR2 from the germline V gene are PRHDT and FYEKMQ (reference sequence). CDR3 region: CASSFSTSYEQYV. In nucleotides, the CDR3 is TGTGCCAGCAGCTTTAGTACTTCCTACGAGCAGTACGTC.

The chain uses TRBV9 and TRBJ1-2; 9 nucleotides align to TRBD1. Losses at the gene ends were 5 bases for V and 7 bases for J; bases not matched to a gene: 6. From germline, CDR1 is SGDLS and CDR2 YYNGEE. This CDR3 region has 13 residues. The CDR3: CASRQQGAGGYTF. Written as DNA, the CDR3 is TGTGCCAGCAGGCAACAGGGGGCGGGTGGCTACACCTTC. The full variable domain, with the rest looked up from reference TRBV9 and TRBJ1-2, is DSGVTQTPKHLITATGQRVTLRCSPRSGDLSVYWYQQSLDQGLQFLIQYYNGEERAKGNILERFSAQQFPDLHSELNLSSLELGDSALYFCASRQQGAGGYTFGSGTRLTVV.

Concerning this clonotype itself: A much larger clone lies one base from this, so it may be a read error. The chain is built from TRBV6-1 and TRBJ2-7; a possible D gene is TRBD1 (5 bases). The CDR3 runs 13 residues. CDR1 is MNHNS, CDR2 SASEGT, per germline. Deletions cut 7 bases from V and 0 bases from J, with 10 bases between. Here the CDR3 DNA reads TGTGCCAGCACCATAGGGGACTCCTACGAGCAGTACTTC. Translated: CASTIGDSYEQYF.